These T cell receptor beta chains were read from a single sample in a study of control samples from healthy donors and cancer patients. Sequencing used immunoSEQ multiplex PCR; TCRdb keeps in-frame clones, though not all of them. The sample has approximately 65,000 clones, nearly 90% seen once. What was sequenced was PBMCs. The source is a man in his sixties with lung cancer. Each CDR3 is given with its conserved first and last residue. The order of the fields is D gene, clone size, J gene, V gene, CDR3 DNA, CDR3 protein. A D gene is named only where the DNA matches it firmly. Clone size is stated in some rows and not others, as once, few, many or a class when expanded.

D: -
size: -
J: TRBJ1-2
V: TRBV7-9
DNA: TGTGCCAGCAGCTTAGTCGGCGGGGGCAGGATGGGGAACTATGGCTACACCTTC
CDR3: CASSLVGGGRMGNYGYTF

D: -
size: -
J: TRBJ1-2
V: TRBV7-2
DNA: TGTGCCAGCAGCTTACGGGTCACCGATGGCTACACCTTC
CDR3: CASSLRVTDGYTF

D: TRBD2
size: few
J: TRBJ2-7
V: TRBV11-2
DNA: TGTGCCAGCAGCTTTGGGACTAGCTACGAGCAGTACTTC
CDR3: CASSFGTSYEQYF

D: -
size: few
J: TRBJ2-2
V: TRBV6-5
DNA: TGTGCCAGCAGGCCAGTCGAGGTCGGGGAGCTGTTTTTT
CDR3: CASRPVEVGELFF

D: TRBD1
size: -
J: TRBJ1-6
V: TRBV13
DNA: TGTGCCAGCAGCTGGGCGAATCGACAGGGTTATAATTCACCCCTCCACTTT
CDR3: CASSWANRQGYNSPLHF

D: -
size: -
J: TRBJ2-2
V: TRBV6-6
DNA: TGTGCCAGCAGTCCAACAGGGTCCGTTGCCGGGGAGCTGTTTTTT
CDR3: CASSPTGSVAGELFF

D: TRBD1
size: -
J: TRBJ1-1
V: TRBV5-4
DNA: TGTGCCAGCAGCTTGGCAGGGGGCGGCACTGAAGCTTTCTTT
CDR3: CASSLAGGGTEAFF

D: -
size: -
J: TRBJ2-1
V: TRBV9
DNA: TGTGCCAGCAGCGTAGAGGGACTCGCTGACAATGAGCAGTTCTTC
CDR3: CASSVEGLADNEQFF

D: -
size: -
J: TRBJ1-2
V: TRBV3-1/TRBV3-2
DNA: TGTGCCTTTAAGTGGGGACGACGATACTATGGCTACACCTTC
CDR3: CAFKWGRRYYGYTF

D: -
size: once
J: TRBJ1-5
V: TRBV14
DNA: TGTGCCAGCAGCCAAGTCGGCCAGCCCCAGCATTTT
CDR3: CASSQVGQPQHF

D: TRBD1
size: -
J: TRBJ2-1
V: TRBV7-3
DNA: TGTGCCAGCAGCTCCGGGGACAGGGGGCTGGATGAGCAGTTCTTC
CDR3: CASSSGDRGLDEQFF

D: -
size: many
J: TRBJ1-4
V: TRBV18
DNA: TGTGCCAGCTCCCCGCAGGGCGCAACTAATGAAAAACTGTTTTTT
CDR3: CASSPQGATNEKLFF

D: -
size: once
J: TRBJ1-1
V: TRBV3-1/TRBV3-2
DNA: TGTGCCAGCAGCCGACAAGGACAGAACACTGAAGCTTTCTTT
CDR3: CASSRQGQNTEAFF

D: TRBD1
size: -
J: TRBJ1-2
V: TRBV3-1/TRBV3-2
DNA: TGTGCCAGCAGCCAACTGCCCGACAGGGGTGGCTATGGCTACACCTTC
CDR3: CASSQLPDRGGYGYTF

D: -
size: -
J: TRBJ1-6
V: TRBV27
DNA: TGTGCCAGCAGTTTATATTGGGGGAGCGGCTCACCCCTCCACTTT
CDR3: CASSLYWGSGSPLHF

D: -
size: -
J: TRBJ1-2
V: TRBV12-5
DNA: TGTGCTAGTGGTTTGGAGCCAGGTGCCGGCTACACCTTC
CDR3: CASGLEPGAGYTF

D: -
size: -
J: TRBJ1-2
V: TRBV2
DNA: TGTGCCAGCAGTGAAAGGGTGGACTATGGCTACACCTTC
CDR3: CASSERVDYGYTF

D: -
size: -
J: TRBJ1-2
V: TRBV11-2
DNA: TGTGCCAGCAGCTTAGATCGTGGAGGTGGGGACGACTATGGCTACACCTTC
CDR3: CASSLDRGGGDDYGYTF

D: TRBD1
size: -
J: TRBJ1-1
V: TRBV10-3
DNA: TGTGCCATCACCGGGGAAGGGACAGAGGCTTTCTTT
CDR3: CAITGEGTEAFF

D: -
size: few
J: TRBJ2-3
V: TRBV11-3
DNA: TGTGCCAGCAGCTTAGACGACGGGGGCAAGGGGCGCCGGGATACGCAGTATTTT
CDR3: CASSLDDGGKGRRDTQYF